The 13 T cell receptor beta chains given below trace back to one sample, sequenced in a study of cytomegalovirus exposure and HLA in healthy donors. Data came from immunoSEQ multiplex PCR; TCRdb stores just in-frame clones and leaves some out. The sample lists approximately 280,000 clones, 86% occurring once. The sequenced material came from PBMCs. The receptors were gathered from a woman aged 18 to 35 in good health and CMV-seronegative.

V is TRBV7-9 and J is TRBJ1-1; 9 positions match TRBD1. Germline loops: CDR1 SEHNR, CDR2 FQNEAQ (reference sequence). V shed 3 bases and J 10 bases; nucleotides not matched to a gene: 3. CDR3 size: 12 residues. The CDR3 bases are TGTGCCAGCAGCTTCGGACAGGGGTCAGCTTTCTTT. Translating gives CASSFGQGSAFF.

This clone was counted once. The chain has TRBV6-5 and TRBJ2-1, with a weak D call TRBD1 (6 bases). The CDR3 has 14 residues. Trimming removed 5 bases from V and 3 bases from J, with 11 bases in between. The germline gives CDR1 MNHEY, CDR2 SVGAGI. CDR3 in DNA: TGTGCCAGCAGTCACCGGGACAACTACAATGAGCAGTTCTTC. It translates to CASSHRDNYNEQFF.

The chain joins TRBV27 to TRBJ2-6; D gene unclear. Germline V gives CDR1 MNHEY, CDR2 SMNVEV (reference sequence). There are 15 residues in the CDR3. Trimming left V 7 bases short and J 0 bases short, with 10 bases between. CDR3 in amino acids: CASTPRSSGANVLTF. CDR3 nucleotide sequence: TGTGCCAGCACCCCACGGAGCTCTGGGGCCAACGTCCTGACTTTC.

The chain uses TRBV5-1 and TRBJ2-5; a weak D match, TRBD1 (6 bases). Trimming took off 2 bases at V and 5 bases at J, with 13 bases between the two ends. Per germline, CDR1 SGHRS and CDR2 YFSETQ. The CDR3 runs 14 residues. DNA for the CDR3: TGCGCCAGCAGCTTACGGGACAAAGGGGAGACCCAGTACTTC. Translating it yields CASSLRDKGETQYF.

In its sample, this clone was seen a few times. This chain uses TRBV4-1 with TRBJ1-2; the D gene is possibly TRBD1 (6 bases). The CDR3 is made up of 15 amino acids. The V end lost 0 bases, the J end lost 2 bases, and 10 bases lay between the germline ends. Germline V gene lookup returns CDR1 MGHRA and CDR2 YSYEKL. CDR3 amino acids: CASSQEYRENYGYTF. The CDR3 coding sequence is TGCGCCAGCAGCCAAGAATACAGGGAGAACTATGGCTACACCTTC.

This clone was counted between two and nine times. J is TRBJ1-2 and V is TRBV6-5; 8 nucleotides line up with TRBD1. CDR3 length: 13 residues. CDR1 and CDR2 from the germline V gene are MNHEY and SVGAGI. With V trimmed by 6 bases and J by 8 bases, 8 bases remained unmatched. The CDR3 spells CASRPPTGDGYTF. CDR3 DNA sequence: TGTGCCAGCAGACCTCCGACAGGGGACGGCTACACCTTC.

The chain joins TRBV5-4 to TRBJ1-2; D gene unclear. CDR1 and CDR2 (germline): SGHNT, YYREEE (reference sequence). With 1 base removed from V and 5 bases from J, the gap between germline ends came to 15 bases. The CDR3 spans 15 residues. CDR3 sequence: CASSLTPGSGYGYTF. In DNA, the CDR3 is TGTGCCAGCAGCTTGACTCCGGGTAGCGGATATGGCTACACCTTC.

The rearrangement joins TRBV13 to TRBJ2-5; 8 bases match TRBD2. The CDR3 is 16 amino acids. The ends lost 5 bases at V and 0 bases at J; junction bases unmatched: 8. Germline V lookup: CDR1 PRHDT, CDR2 FYEKMQ (reference sequence). CDR3 sequence: CASSQRLAGYQETQYF. Written as DNA, the CDR3 is TGTGCCAGCAGCCAACGTCTAGCGGGTTACCAAGAGACCCAGTACTTC.

This clone was observed once. This chain joins TRBV28 and TRBJ2-7; maybe TRBD1 (7 bases). The CDR3 covers 14 residues. V lost 6 bases, J lost 3 bases, and 15 bases lay in between. The germline CDR1 and CDR2 sequences are MDHEN and SYDVKM. CDR3 loop: CASRAGGTVYEQYF. The CDR3 nucleotides are TGTGCCAGCAGGGCAGGGGGGACCGTCTACGAGCAGTACTTC.

The genes are TRBV29-1 and TRBJ1-1; D may be TRBD1 (6 bases). CDR1 is SQVTM, CDR2 ANQGSEA, per germline. There are 12 residues in the CDR3. V dropped 4 bases and J dropped 3 bases, with 9 bases sitting between them. CDR3 DNA: TGCAGCGTTGGTGCAGGGGACACTGAAGCTTTCTTT. It is translated as CSVGAGDTEAFF.

The gene calls are TRBV10-1 and TRBJ2-2, with 8 bases fitting TRBD1. Germline V CDR1 and CDR2: WNHNN, SYGVQD (reference sequence). Trimming cost V 3 bases and J 4 bases; bases outside gene matches: 7. This CDR3 spans 16 amino acids. The CDR3 coding sequence is TGCGCCAGCAGTGACCCGGCAGGGGGCACCACCGGGGAGCTGTTTTTT. Protein: CASSDPAGGTTGELFF.

The V call is TRBV6-5, the J call TRBJ2-1; D is possibly TRBD2 (5 bases). Germline CDR1 and CDR2: MNHEY and SVGAGI. This CDR3 has 15 amino acids. V was cut by 2 bases and J by 1 base, with 9 bases left in between. Here the CDR3 reads CASSYGGLSYNEQFF. CDR3 DNA sequence: TGTGCCAGCAGTTACGGCGGGCTATCCTACAATGAGCAGTTCTTC.

This chain links TRBV10-3 with TRBJ1-1, with TRBD1 as a possible D gene (6 bases). Germline CDR1 reads ENHRY; CDR2 reads SYGVKD. This CDR3 has 12 residues. CDR3 amino acids: CAIGTLNTEAFF. DNA for the CDR3: TGTGCGATCGGGACATTGAACACTGAAGCTTTCTTT.